The next 16 T cell receptor beta chains were all read from a single sample in a study of T cells in women clearing cervical HPV infection. Some clones are missing from TCRdb's copy, which holds only in-frame ones; the method was immunoSEQ multiplex PCR. This sample's table reports some 25,000 clones. Source material: blood buffy coat. These receptors were collected from a woman aged 18 to 75 with a cervical HPV16 infection that either progressed to CIN3+ or cleared (not recorded which).

A word on this clone: Read coverage stops 3 residues before the CDR3 terminus; the germline J gene supplies the remainder. The chain combines TRBV6-1 with TRBJ2-2; possibly TRBD1 for D (6 bases). This CDR3 has 15 residues. The V and J ends lost 1 base and 4 bases respectively, with 10 bases between them. CDR1 and CDR2 (germline): MNHNS, SASEGT. The CDR3 region is CASSEVLGATGELFF. The CDR3 DNA, read in part, is TGTGCCAGCAGTGAAGTTTTGGGGGCCACCGGGGAG.

Points on this clone: The junction departs from germline at one end; a sequencing error may be responsible. This sample also contains other DNA sequences that code for the same CDR3. The CDR3 protein is CASSYQTGGNTIYF. The covered CDR3 bases are TGTGCCAGCAGCTATCAGACAGGGGGAAACACA. The chain has TRBV7-2 and TRBJ1-3, with 9 bases that match TRBD1. Read sequence stops 3 residues before the CDR3 end, and the germline J gene provides the missing end. Germline V lookup: CDR1 SGHTA, CDR2 FQGNSA. This CDR3 spans 14 amino acids.

Of note for this clone: The CDR3 is cut off 3 residues early in the read; its end comes from the germline J gene. The V and J genes are TRBV30 and TRBJ1-6; 12 bases are shared with TRBD1. The CDR3 contains 15 residues. In germline, CDR1 is GTSNPN, CDR2 SVGIG (reference sequence). V lost 0 bases and J lost 12; bases outside the gene matches: 6. CDR3 sequence: CAWSVKGQGALPLHF. Incomplete CDR3 DNA: TGTGCCTGGAGTGTAAAGGGACAGGGGGCTTTACCC.

Notes on this clone: The read terminates 3 residues ahead of where the CDR3 ends, so the germline J gene completes it. The chain joins TRBV19 to TRBJ1-2; the D is unclear. Looked up from germline, CDR1 is LNHDA and CDR2 is SQIVND (reference sequence). This CDR3 is 12 amino acids long. The CDR3 here is CASRELAGFYTF. CDR3 DNA (partial): TGTGCCAGTAGGGAACTAGCGGGGTTC.

A note on this clone: With the read ending 3 residues before the CDR3 end, the germline J gene is used to fill in that end. The gene calls are TRBV7-2 and TRBJ2-3; a weak D match, TRBD1 (7 bases). This CDR3 contains 13 residues. V was clipped by 11 bases and J by 5 bases, with 17 bases between them. In germline, CDR1 is SGHTA, CDR2 FQGNSA. CDR3 loop: CAANGGGVDTQYF. The sequenced part of the CDR3 DNA is TGTGCCGCTAACGGAGGGGGCGTAGATACG.

Comment on this clone: The CDR3 extends 3 residues past the end of the read, so its final part is completed from the germline J gene. This sequence joins TRBV20-1 and TRBJ1-6; tentatively, D is TRBD1 (5 bases). V gave up 2 bases and J gave up 5 bases, with 10 bases separating them. Germline assignment: CDR1 DFQATT and CDR2 SNEGSKA (reference sequence). The CDR3 length is 14 residues. This chain's CDR3 is CSARKGHNNSPLHF. CDR3 DNA, as far as it was read: TGCAGTGCTAGAAAGGGGCACAATAATTCACCC.

On this clone: The CDR3 goes on 3 residues after the read ends, and that part is filled in from the germline J gene. The chain carries TRBV5-6 and TRBJ2-3; D is perhaps TRBD2 (7 bases). CDR1 and CDR2 from the germline V gene are SGHDT and YYEEEE. CDR3 length equals 15 residues. The V end lost 1 base, the J end lost 3 bases, and 12 bases lay between the germline ends. The CDR3 here is CASSLWGGATDTQYF. CDR3 DNA, as far as it was read: TGTGCCAGCAGCTTGTGGGGGGGGGCGACAGATACG.

With regard to this clone: The CDR3 end lies 3 residues beyond the end of the read and is filled in from the germline J gene. The chain has TRBV4-2 and TRBJ2-5; 7 bases agree with TRBD2. This CDR3 region has 14 residues. The V gene's germline CDR1 is LGHNA and CDR2 YNFKEQ. Trimming cost V 0 bases and J 4 bases; bases outside gene matches: 2. Here the CDR3 reads CASSQDSGGETQYF. CDR3 DNA (partial): TGTGCCAGCAGCCAAGATTCGGGGGGAGAGACC.

Concerning this clone itself: The read finishes 3 residues shy of the CDR3 end, and the germline J gene is used to complete it. The chain couples TRBV6-2 or TRBV6-3 to TRBJ2-5; 9 bases line up with TRBD2. Germline assignment: CDR1 MNHEY and CDR2 SVGEGT. This CDR3 region has 15 residues. V gave up 7 bases and J gave up 5 bases; unmatched junction bases: 11. The CDR3 loop reads CASTSRRGGVETQYF. The CDR3 DNA, read in part, is TGTGCCAGCACCTCACGGCGGGGGGGCGTTGAGACC.

Points on this clone: The CDR3 goes on 3 residues after the read ends, and that part is filled in from the germline J gene. J is TRBJ1-2 and V is TRBV7-9; TRBD1 is a possible D gene (5 bases). The CDR3 consists of 13 residues. Per the germline V gene, CDR1 is SEHNR and CDR2 is FQNEAQ (reference sequence). The sequenced part of the CDR3 DNA is TGTGCCAGCAGCTTAGCGCAGGACAATGAC. Protein: CASSLAQDND. The CDR3 in its entirety is CASSLAQDNDYTF.

CDR3 amino acids: CASSLETGRGYTF. The sequenced part of the CDR3 DNA is TGTGCCAGCAGCTTAGAGACAGGCAGGGGC. J is TRBJ1-2 and V is TRBV7-2; perhaps TRBD1 as D (6 bases). Read coverage stops 3 residues before the CDR3 terminus; the germline J gene supplies the remainder. CDR1 and CDR2 (germline): SGHTA, FQGNSA. The CDR3 spans 13 residues.

Regarding this clone: The read ends 3 residues shy of where the CDR3 ends; the end is completed using the germline J gene. V gene TRBV7-8 combines with J gene TRBJ1-6; a possible D gene is TRBD1 (5 bases). The CDR3 length is 16 residues. The germline V gene encodes CDR1 SGHVS and CDR2 FQNEAQ. Trimming shortened V by 5 bases and J by 5 bases, and 16 bases separated the two germline ends. Here the CDR3 reads CASSQSRQTNNSPLHF. Incomplete CDR3 DNA: TGTGCCAGCAGCCAATCTAGACAGACGAATAATTCACCC.

Points on this clone: The DNA ends 3 residues before the CDR3 does, and the rest of the CDR3 is filled in from the germline J gene. The chain employs TRBV7-9 and TRBJ2-7; the D gene is possibly TRBD1 (6 bases). Trimming cost V 5 bases and J 1 base, with 15 bases left between them. The CDR3 consists of 15 residues. Germline V lookup: CDR1 SEHNR, CDR2 FQNEAQ (reference sequence). The covered CDR3 bases are TGTGCCAGCAGCCCAGGACAGACGGCTTCCTACGAG. It encodes CASSPGQTASYE. The CDR3 in full is CASSPGQTASYEQYF.

Turning to this clone: The CDR3 end lies 3 residues beyond the end of the read and is filled in from the germline J gene. The chain carries TRBV18 and TRBJ2-1, with 8 bases identical to TRBD1. From germline, CDR1 is KGHSH and CDR2 LQKENI. CDR3 length: 16 amino acids. With V trimmed by 3 bases and J by 5 bases, 9 bases remained unmatched. The CDR3 DNA, read in part, is TGTGCCAGCTCACCCCAGCGGACAGGGTTTAACAATGAG. Translated: CASSPQRTGFNNE. The entire CDR3 protein reads CASSPQRTGFNNEQFF.

CDR3 residues: CASSIGQGALPNYGYTF. The part of the CDR3 DNA that was read is TGTGCCAGTAGTATAGGGCAGGGGGCCCTACCGAACTATGGC. The chain couples TRBV19 to TRBJ1-2; 8 nucleotides agree with TRBD1. The missing CDR3 end, 3 residues past where the read stops, is filled in from the germline J gene. Germline trimming cut 1 base from V and 2 bases from J; bases unmatched to any gene: 9. CDR1 and CDR2 from the germline V gene are LNHDA and SQIVND (reference sequence). The CDR3 contains 17 residues. Full variable domain (missing parts from reference TRBV19 and TRBJ1-2): DGGITQSPKYLFRKEGQNVTLSCEQNLNHDAMYWYRQDPGQGLRLIYYSQIVNDFQKGDIAEGYSVSREKKESFPLTVTSAQKNPTAFYLCASSIGQGALPNYGYTFGSGTRLTVV.

As for this clone: The observed sequence ends 3 residues before the CDR3 terminus, with the missing tail filled in from the germline J gene. The chain is built from TRBV18 and TRBJ1-4; D is ambiguous. The CDR3 has 13 residues. CDR1 is KGHSH and CDR2 is LQKENI in the germline V gene. Trimming stripped 4 bases from V and 8 bases from J, with 11 bases between. The CDR3 protein is CASSLGYTEKLFF. CDR3 DNA (partial): TGTGCCAGCTCACTCGGTTATACGGAAAAA. Full variable domain (outside the CDR3, taken from reference TRBV18 and TRBJ1-4): NAGVMQNPRHLVRRRGQEARLRCSPMKGHSHVYWYRQLPEEGLKFMVYLQKENIIDESGMPKERFSAEFPKEGPSILRIQQVVRGDSAAYFCASSLGYTEKLFFGSGTQLSVL.